The clone carrying this TCR beta chain was recorded many times. What it binds is unknown. With a J-beta primer mix and a sample-barcoded 5' primer, a second PCR ran roughly 7 to 11 cycles. All samples gave at least 2.5 million CDR3-containing paired-end reads. TCRdb used MiXCR to reprocess the 5' RACE reads, holding one entry per CDR3 protein. The sample lists some 1.6 million distinct CDR3 sequences, approximately 32% seen once, with roughly 10% in the top ten. The data were obtained in a study of blood T cells in healthy people across ages. The CDR3 covers 10 residues. Germline lookup yields CDR1 MNHGY and CDR2 SAAAGT. Trimming removed 6 bases at V and 7 bases at J, with 7 bases between. The study's findings and limits: Unsorted PBMC input precluded a conclusive naive versus antigen-experienced comparison.

Samples each yielded at least 5 micrograms of total RNA. The chain combines TRBV6-8 with TRBJ2-7, with unresolved D. The sequence derives from a woman younger than 45 in good health. The sequenced material came from blood. Here the CDR3 reads CASRTWEQYF. For the CDR3, the DNA is TGTGCCAGCAGAACGTGGGAGCAGTACTTC.